This T cell receptor (beta chain) was found in a study of cytomegalovirus exposure and HLA in healthy donors. About the study: In a later analysis, the 100 to 150 validation repertoires were reported to have used the same platform as the 550 to 850 first-cohort repertoires.

Sequencing used immunoSEQ multiplex PCR; TCRdb keeps in-frame clones, though not all of them. The table lists about 250,000 clones, over 75% of them singletons, with more than 10% in the top ten. V was cut by 5 bases and J by 3 bases, with 8 bases left in between. The CDR3 is 12 residues long. The V gene's germline CDR1 is SGHVS and CDR2 FNYEAQ. A note on this clone: Antigen specificity is unknown.

Notes on the study in general: The authors listed approximately 160 TCR beta chains as cytomegalovirus-associated.

Sequenced sample: PBMCs. The chain combines TRBV7-6 with TRBJ2-7; D is perhaps TRBD1 (5 bases). The receptor was derived from a man in his late teens or twenties in good health and CMV-seropositive. CDR3 DNA: TGTGCCAGCAGCGTTACAGGCTACGAGCAGTACTTC. Translation gives CASSVTGYEQYF.